These 11 T cell receptor beta chains came from one sample sequenced in a study of shared clonotypes between healthy human individuals. Profiling relied on immunoSEQ multiplex PCR, and the TCRdb table lists in-frame clones only, not all of them. Among about 2,200,000 clones listed, around 93% were seen once. CD45RO negativity and positive selection for CCR7 defined naive CD8 cells, a population that excluded terminally differentiated effector memory CD45RA+ cells. Sample: naive CD8+ T cells from PBMCs. Receptor source: a man between 18 and 29 years old in good health. Some clones in this sample may be carry-over from other donors' samples.

This clone has a single count. This chain links TRBV9 with TRBJ2-1; 9 positions match TRBD2. The CDR3 runs to 15 residues. Germline CDR1 is SGDLS and CDR2 is YYNGEE. V shed 4 bases and J 7 bases; nucleotides not matched to a gene: 9. CDR3 in amino acids: CASSRGGLARNEQFF. In DNA form, the CDR3 reads TGTGCCAGCAGCCGGGGCGGACTAGCGCGGAATGAGCAGTTCTTC.

The chain uses TRBV5-6 and TRBJ1-3; D perhaps matches TRBD1 (5 bases). The germline CDR1 and CDR2 sequences are SGHDT and YYEEEE. This CDR3 contains 17 residues. V was trimmed by 0 bases and J by 3 bases, leaving 16 bases between them. The CDR3 nucleotides read TGTGCCAGCAGCTTGGCTGCAGGGTGGGCCCTTGGAAACACCATATATTTT. Translated: CASSLAAGWALGNTIYF.

The chain employs TRBV11-2 and TRBJ2-7; no definite D call. This CDR3 has 13 amino acids. CDR1 is SGHAT and CDR2 is FQNNGV in the germline V gene. Trimming took 3 bases from V and 2 from J, leaving 8 bases between them. The CDR3 DNA follows: TGTGCCAGCAGCTTTTCCCCTACCTACGAGCAGTACTTC. This translates into CASSFSPTYEQYF.

The chain links TRBV7-9 to TRBJ2-3; D is tentatively TRBD1 or TRBD2 (6 bases each). Trimming cost V 4 bases and J 5 bases, with 16 bases left between them. The germline V gene has CDR1 SEHNR and CDR2 FQNEAQ (reference sequence). This CDR3 is 15 amino acids long. This CDR3 reads CASSSSGGRGDTQYF. As DNA, the CDR3 is TGTGCCAGCAGCTCCTCTGGGGGGCGCGGAGATACGCAGTATTTT.

The chain joins TRBV4-3 to TRBJ2-7; perhaps TRBD2 as D (5 bases). V shed 0 bases and J shed 2 bases, with 14 bases lying between them. There are 16 residues in the CDR3. The germline V gene has CDR1 LGHNA and CDR2 YSLEER. CDR3 sequence: CASSQDSERWAYEQYF. In nucleotides, the CDR3 is TGCGCCAGCAGCCAAGATTCGGAGCGGTGGGCCTACGAGCAGTACTTC.

This chain links TRBV27 with TRBJ2-7, with 7 bases fitting TRBD1. V lost 7 bases and J lost 1; bases outside the gene matches: 4. The CDR3 sequence is 13 residues long. The germline CDR1 and CDR2 sequences are MNHEY and SMNVEV (reference sequence). DNA of the CDR3: TGTGCCAGCACCGAGACAGGGTCCTACGAGCAGTACTTC. Translation: CASTETGSYEQYF.

The genes are TRBV5-4 and TRBJ2-2; 8 nucleotides line up with TRBD2. This CDR3 has 16 amino acids. CDR1 SGHNT and CDR2 YYREEE come from the germline V gene (reference sequence). V gave up 0 bases and J gave up 5 bases; unmatched junction bases: 6. The CDR3 reads CASSLALAGLTGELFF. The CDR3 DNA is TGTGCCAGCAGCTTGGCCCTAGCGGGTTTGACCGGGGAGCTGTTTTTT.

The gene calls are TRBV7-6 and TRBJ2-7; the match to TRBD1 covers 12 bases. CDR1 and CDR2 from the germline V gene are SGHVS and FNYEAQ. This CDR3 comprises 16 residues. Germline trimming cut 5 bases from V and 7 bases from J; bases unmatched to any gene: 12. The CDR3 spells CASSPQPGQGAQEQYF. CDR3 nucleotide sequence: TGTGCCAGCAGCCCTCAACCGGGACAGGGGGCGCAAGAGCAGTACTTC.

Here the CDR3 reads CASSWGGAAFF. CDR3 in DNA: TGTGCCAGCAGTTGGGGGGGCGCGGCTTTCTTT. V gene TRBV28 combines with J gene TRBJ1-1; D perhaps matches TRBD1 (6 bases). CDR3 length: 11 amino acids. V lost 4 bases and J 11 bases, leaving 11 bases between the germline ends. Germline assignment: CDR1 MDHEN and CDR2 SYDVKM.

This chain links TRBV15 with TRBJ1-3; 9 nucleotides match TRBD1. This CDR3 contains 15 residues. Germline CDR1 is LNHNV and CDR2 is YYDKDF (reference sequence). The V gene end was trimmed by 4 bases and the J gene end by 4 bases; junction bases not matched to a gene: 5. The CDR3 protein is CATSTHRGPGNTIYF. CDR3 nucleotides: TGTGCCACCAGCACACACAGGGGGCCCGGAAACACCATATATTTT.

Concerning this clone: The same CDR3 arises from other DNA sequences in this sample as well. This chain connects TRBV5-4 to TRBJ2-3; D gene unclear. The CDR3 totals 12 residues. Germline lookup yields CDR1 SGHNT and CDR2 YYREEE (reference sequence). V gave up 5 bases and J gave up 3 bases, with 7 bases separating them. CDR3 sequence: CASSEGTDTQYF. Here the CDR3 DNA reads TGTGCCAGCAGTGAAGGGACAGATACGCAGTATTTT.